This T cell receptor (beta chain) was profiled in a study of CD8 T cells in ankylosing spondylitis. General study points: Significantly higher representation of disease-linked clones was reported for matched ankylosing spondylitis synovial fluid. A TCR beta motif of eight highly homologous variants appeared characteristic of ankylosing spondylitis blood. Previously reported in reactive arthritis synovial fluid and blood were some of the motif variants.

5'-RACE, quantitative and with molecular barcodes, yielded the TCR beta libraries. In TCRdb, the 5' RACE reads were re-called with MiXCR into one record per CDR3 protein. The sample yields approximately 88,000 distinct CDR3 sequences, approximately 9% seen once. In regard to this clonotype: Its antigen is still unknown.

Germline V gene lookup returns CDR1 DFQATT and CDR2 SNEGSKA (reference sequence). Trimming took off 6 bases at V and 5 bases at J, with 20 bases between the two ends. The length of the CDR3 is 16 residues. The chain employs TRBV20-1 and TRBJ1-6; D is uncertain. Sequenced material: blood, either unsorted or a sorted T cell fraction (not recorded which). The clonotype originates from a male donor with ankylosing spondylitis or in good health (not recorded which). DNA for the CDR3: TGCAGTGCCACCTTCGGCCTGGGATGGGATAATTCACCCCTCCACTTT. It translates to CSATFGLGWDNSPLHF.